This T cell receptor beta chain was sequenced for a study of T cells in Graves' hyperthyroidism and ophthalmopathy. TCR beta CDR3 region amplification was performed from RNA transcripts. The TCR CDR3 first-round RT-PCR relied on the HTBI primer set. From the multiplex PCR reads, TCRdb called clonotypes with MiXCR, one entry per CDR3 protein. The sample records 600,000 or so distinct CDR3 sequences, 46% being singletons. The receptor's source is a woman aged 18-29 years with Graves' hyperthyroidism. Sequencing input: peripheral blood or thyroid tissue (not recorded which).

DNA for the CDR3: TGCAGTGCTCCCGCCAGGGCACCAGGAAACACCATATATTTT. This codes for CSAPARAPGNTIYF. The chain employs TRBV20-1 and TRBJ1-3; possible D gene TRBD1, 5 bases. V was shortened by 5 bases and J by 4 bases, with 15 bases between the two germline ends. CDR1 DFQATT and CDR2 SNEGSKA come from the germline V gene (reference sequence). The CDR3 sequence is 14 residues long.